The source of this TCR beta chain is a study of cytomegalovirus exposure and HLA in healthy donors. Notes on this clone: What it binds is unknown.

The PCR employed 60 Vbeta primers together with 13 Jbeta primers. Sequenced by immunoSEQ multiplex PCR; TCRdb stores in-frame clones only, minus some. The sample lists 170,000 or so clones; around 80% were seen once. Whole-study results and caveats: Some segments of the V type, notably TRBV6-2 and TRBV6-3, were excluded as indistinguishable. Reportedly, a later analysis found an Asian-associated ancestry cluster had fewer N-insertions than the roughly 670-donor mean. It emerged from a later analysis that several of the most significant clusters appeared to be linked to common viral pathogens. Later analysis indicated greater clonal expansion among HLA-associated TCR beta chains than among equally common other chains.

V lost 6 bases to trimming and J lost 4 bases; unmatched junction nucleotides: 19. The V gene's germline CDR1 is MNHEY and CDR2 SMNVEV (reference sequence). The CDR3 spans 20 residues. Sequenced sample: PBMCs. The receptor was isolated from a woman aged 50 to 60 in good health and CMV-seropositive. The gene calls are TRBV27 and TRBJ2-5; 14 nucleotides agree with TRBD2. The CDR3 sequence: CASRGQGARRTSGGSETQYF. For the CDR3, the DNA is TGTGCCAGCAGGGGGCAGGGGGCTCGTAGGACTAGCGGGGGGTCAGAGACCCAGTACTTC.